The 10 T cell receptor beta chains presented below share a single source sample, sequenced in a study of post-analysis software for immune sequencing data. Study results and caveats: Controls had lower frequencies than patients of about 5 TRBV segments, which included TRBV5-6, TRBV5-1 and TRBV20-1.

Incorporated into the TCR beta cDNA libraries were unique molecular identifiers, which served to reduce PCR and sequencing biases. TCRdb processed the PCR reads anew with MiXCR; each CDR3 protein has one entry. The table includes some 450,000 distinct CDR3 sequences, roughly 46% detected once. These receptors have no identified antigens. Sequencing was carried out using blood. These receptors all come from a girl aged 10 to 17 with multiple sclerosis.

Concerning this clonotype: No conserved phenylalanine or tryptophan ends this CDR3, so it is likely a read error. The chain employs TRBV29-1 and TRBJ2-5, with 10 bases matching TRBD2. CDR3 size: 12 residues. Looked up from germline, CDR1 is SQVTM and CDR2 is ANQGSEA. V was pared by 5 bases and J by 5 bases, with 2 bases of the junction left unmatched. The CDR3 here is CSVRTSGETQYS. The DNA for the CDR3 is TGCAGCGTTAGGACTAGCGGTGAGACCCAGTACTCC.

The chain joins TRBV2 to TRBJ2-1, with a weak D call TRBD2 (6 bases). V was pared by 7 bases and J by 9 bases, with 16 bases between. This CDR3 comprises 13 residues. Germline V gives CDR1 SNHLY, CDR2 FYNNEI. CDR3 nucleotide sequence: TGTGCCAGCATGGGACTTCAGGGAGGTGAGCAGTTCTTC. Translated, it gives CASMGLQGGEQFF.

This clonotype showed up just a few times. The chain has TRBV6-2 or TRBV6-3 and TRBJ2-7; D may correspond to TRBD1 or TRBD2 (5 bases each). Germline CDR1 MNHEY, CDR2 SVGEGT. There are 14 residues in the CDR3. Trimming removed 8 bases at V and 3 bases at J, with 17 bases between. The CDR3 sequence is CASAVLRGIYEQYF. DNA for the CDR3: TGTGCCAGCGCGGTTTTGAGGGGCATCTACGAGCAGTACTTC.

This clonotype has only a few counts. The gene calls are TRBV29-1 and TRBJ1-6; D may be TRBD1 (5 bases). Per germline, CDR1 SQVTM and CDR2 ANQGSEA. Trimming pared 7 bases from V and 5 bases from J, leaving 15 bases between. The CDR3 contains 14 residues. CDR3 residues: CSAAGPGDNSPLHF. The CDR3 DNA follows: TGCAGCGCGGCGGGGCCAGGAGATAATTCACCCCTCCACTTT.

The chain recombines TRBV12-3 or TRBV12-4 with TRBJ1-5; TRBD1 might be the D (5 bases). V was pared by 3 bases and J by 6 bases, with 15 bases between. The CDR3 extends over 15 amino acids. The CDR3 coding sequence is TGTGCCAGCAGTTTGGTCCCCGGGGGTAGTCAGCCCCAGCATTTT. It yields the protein CASSLVPGGSQPQHF.

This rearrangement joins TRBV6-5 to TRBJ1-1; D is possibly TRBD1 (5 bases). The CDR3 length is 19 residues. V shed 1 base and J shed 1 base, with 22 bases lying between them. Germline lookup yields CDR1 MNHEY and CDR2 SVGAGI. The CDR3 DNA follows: TGTGCCAGCAGTTACTGGGGCATGGACTCTACCCTGGGGAACACTGAAGCTTTCTTT. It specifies CASSYWGMDSTLGNTEAFF.

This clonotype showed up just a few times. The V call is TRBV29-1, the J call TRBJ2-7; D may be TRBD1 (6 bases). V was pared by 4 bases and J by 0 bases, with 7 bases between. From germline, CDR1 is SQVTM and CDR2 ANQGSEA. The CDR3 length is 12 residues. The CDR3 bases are TGCAGCGTTGCAGGGGACTCCTACGAGCAGTACTTC. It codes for CSVAGDSYEQYF.

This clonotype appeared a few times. The CDR3 DNA sequence: TGTGCCAGCAGCTTAGTTACTAGCGGGAGGGTTAGCTCCTACAATGAGCAGTTCTTC. This encodes CASSLVTSGRVSSYNEQFF. The chain joins TRBV11-2 to TRBJ2-1; TRBD2 agrees at 13 bases. This CDR3 has 19 residues. The germline V gene encodes CDR1 SGHAT and CDR2 FQNNGV. After removal of 1 base from V and 0 bases from J, the junction contained 6 bases not matched to a gene.

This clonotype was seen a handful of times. The CDR3 here is CASSLTSGRIYEQYF. The CDR3 nucleotides read TGTGCCAGCAGTCTGACTAGCGGGAGGATCTACGAGCAGTACTTC. The chain couples TRBV12-3 or TRBV12-4 to TRBJ2-7; 13 positions match TRBD2. The CDR3 is 15 amino acids. Trimming took 5 bases from V and 3 from J; bases not matched to a gene: 4.

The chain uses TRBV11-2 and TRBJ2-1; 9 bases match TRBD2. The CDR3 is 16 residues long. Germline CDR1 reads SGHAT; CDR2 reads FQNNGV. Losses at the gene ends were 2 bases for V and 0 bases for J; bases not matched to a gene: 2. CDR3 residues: CASSLMTSGSYNEQFF. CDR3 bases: TGTGCCAGCAGCTTAATGACTAGCGGCTCCTACAATGAGCAGTTCTTC.